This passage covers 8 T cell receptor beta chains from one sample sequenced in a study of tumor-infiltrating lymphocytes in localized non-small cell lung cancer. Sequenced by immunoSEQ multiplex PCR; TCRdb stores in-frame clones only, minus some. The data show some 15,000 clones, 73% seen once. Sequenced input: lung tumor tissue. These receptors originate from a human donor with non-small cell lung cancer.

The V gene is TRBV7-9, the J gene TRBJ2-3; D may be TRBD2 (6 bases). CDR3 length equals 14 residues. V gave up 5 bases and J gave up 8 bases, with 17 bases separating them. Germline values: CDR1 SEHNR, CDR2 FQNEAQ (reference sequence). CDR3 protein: CASSRGPGVGTQYF. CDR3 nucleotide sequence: TGTGCCAGCAGCCGCGGTCCGGGGGTCGGTACGCAGTATTTT. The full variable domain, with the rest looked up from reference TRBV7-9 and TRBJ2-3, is DTGVSQNPRHKITKRGQNVTFRCDPISEHNRLYWYRQTLGQGPEFLTYFQNEAQLEKSRLLSDRFSAERPKGSFSTLEIQRTEQGDSAMYLCASSRGPGVGTQYFGPGTRLTVL.

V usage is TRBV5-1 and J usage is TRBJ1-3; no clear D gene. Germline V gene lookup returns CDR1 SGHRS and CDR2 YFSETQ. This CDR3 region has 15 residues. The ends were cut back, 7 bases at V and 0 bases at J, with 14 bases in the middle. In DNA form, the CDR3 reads TGCGCCAGCTGCGAGGGCGCGACCTCTGGAAACACCATATATTTT. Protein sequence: CASCEGATSGNTIYF.

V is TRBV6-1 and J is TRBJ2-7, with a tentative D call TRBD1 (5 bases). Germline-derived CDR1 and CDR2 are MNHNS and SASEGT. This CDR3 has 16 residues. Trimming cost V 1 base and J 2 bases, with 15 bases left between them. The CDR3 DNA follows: TGTGCCAGCAGTGAAGACGTGCAGGGTCCCACCTACGAGCAGTACTTC. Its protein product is CASSEDVQGPTYEQYF.

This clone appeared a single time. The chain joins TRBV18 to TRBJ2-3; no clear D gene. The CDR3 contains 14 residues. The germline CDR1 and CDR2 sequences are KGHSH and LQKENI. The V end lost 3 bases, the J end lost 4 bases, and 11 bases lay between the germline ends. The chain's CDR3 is CASSPLLQADTQYF. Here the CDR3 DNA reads TGTGCCAGCTCACCCCTCTTGCAGGCAGATACGCAGTATTTT.

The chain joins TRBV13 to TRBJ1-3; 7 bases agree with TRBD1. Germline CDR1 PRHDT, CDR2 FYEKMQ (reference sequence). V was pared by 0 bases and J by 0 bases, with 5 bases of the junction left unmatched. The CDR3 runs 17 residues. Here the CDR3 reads CASSLGTGDISGNTIYF. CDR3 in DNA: TGTGCCAGCAGCTTAGGCACAGGGGACATCTCTGGAAACACCATATATTTT.

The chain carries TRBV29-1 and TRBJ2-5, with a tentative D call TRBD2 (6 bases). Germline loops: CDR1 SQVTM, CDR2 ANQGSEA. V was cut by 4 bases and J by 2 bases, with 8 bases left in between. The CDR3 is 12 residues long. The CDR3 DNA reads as TGCAGCGTTGGGGCGGGACAAGAGACCCAGTACTTC. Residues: CSVGAGQETQYF.

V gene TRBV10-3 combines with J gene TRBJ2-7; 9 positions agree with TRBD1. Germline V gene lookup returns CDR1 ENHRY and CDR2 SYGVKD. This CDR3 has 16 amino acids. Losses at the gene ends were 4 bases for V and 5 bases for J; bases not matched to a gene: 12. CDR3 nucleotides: TGTGCCATCAGTGGCGGGTCCGGGACAGGGAGAAACGAGCAGTACTTC. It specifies CAISGGSGTGRNEQYF.

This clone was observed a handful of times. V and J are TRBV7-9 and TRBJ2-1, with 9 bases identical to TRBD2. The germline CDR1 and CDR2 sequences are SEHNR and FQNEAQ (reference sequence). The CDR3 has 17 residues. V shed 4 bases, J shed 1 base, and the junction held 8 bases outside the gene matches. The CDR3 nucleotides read TGTGCCAGCAGCTCACGTGGGCGGGGGGGATCCTACAATGAGCAGTTCTTC. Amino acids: CASSSRGRGGSYNEQFF. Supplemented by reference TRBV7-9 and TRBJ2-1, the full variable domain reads DTGVSQNPRHKITKRGQNVTFRCDPISEHNRLYWYRQTLGQGPEFLTYFQNEAQLEKSRLLSDRFSAERPKGSFSTLEIQRTEQGDSAMYLCASSSRGRGGSYNEQFFGPGTRLTVL.